This TCR beta chain was sequenced during a study of T cell changes during pregnancy in multiple sclerosis. Method: immunoSEQ multiplex PCR; TCRdb's copy keeps in-frame clones and lacks some. The table shows fewer than 60,000 clones, with roughly 93% occurring only once. This receptor was taken from a female donor with multiple sclerosis, enrolled in a pregnancy study. The input for sequencing was peripheral blood, taken in the second trimester of pregnancy.

In DNA, the CDR3 is TGTGCCAGCAGCTTAGACGGGGTAGGAGCTTTCTTT. This gives the protein CASSLDGVGAFF. The chain is built from TRBV7-2 and TRBJ1-1; D gene ambiguous. Between the trimmed V and J ends, which lost 1 base and 10 bases, there was a span of 10 bases. CDR1 is SGHTA and CDR2 is FQGNSA in the germline V gene. This CDR3 is 12 amino acids long. Full variable domain (missing parts from reference TRBV7-2 and TRBJ1-1): GAGVSQSPSNKVTEKGKDVELRCDPISGHTALYWYRQSLGQGLEFLIYFQGNSAPDKSGLPSDRFSAERTGGSVSTLTIQRTQQEDSAVYLCASSLDGVGAFFGQGTRLTVV.